This T cell receptor (beta chain) is from a study of T cells in Graves' hyperthyroidism and ophthalmopathy. General study results and limits: A model using 13 V-J features told ophthalmopathy apart from stable hyperthyroidism.

Only a few counts were recorded for this clonotype. Its antigen is as yet unknown. The study excluded patients with uncontrolled infection, other autoimmune disease, pregnancy or lactation. The diagnostic basis comprised clinical symptoms, serum thyroxine and TRAb, thyroid ultrasound and orbital computed tomography. Before ophthalmopathy appeared, progressors gave blood at initial hyperthyroidism diagnosis. Researchers amplified the TCR beta CDR3 regions from RNA transcripts. An initial round of RT-PCR targeting the TCR CDR3 relied on the HTBI primer set. MiXCR, applied by TCRdb to the multiplex PCR reads, yields one record per CDR3 protein. The sample carries 550,000 to 850,000 distinct CDR3 sequences, 18% recorded once. Sequencing was carried out using blood. The TCR sequence derives from a woman aged 50 to 60 with Graves' hyperthyroidism that later progressed to Graves' ophthalmopathy.

The CDR3 sequence is CSARDRGSVETQYF. The CDR3 DNA reads TGCAGTGCTAGAGACAGGGGAAGTGTGGAGACCCAGTACTTC. The chain has TRBV20-1 and TRBJ2-5, with D possibly being TRBD1 (6 bases). Germline V gene data show CDR1 as DFQATT and CDR2 as SNEGSKA (reference sequence). V dropped 0 bases and J dropped 5 bases, with 13 bases sitting between them. The CDR3 loop spans 14 amino acids.